This entry describes one T cell receptor (gamma chain). What it binds is not known. In the same sample, other DNA sequences code for this CDR3. The data were taken from a study of Vδ1+ human thymocytes. The template was reverse-transcribed extracted RNA. CDR3 amplicons came from multiplex PCR with pooled V-gene forward and constant-region reverse primers. TCRdb reprocessed the multiplex PCR reads using CATT. Of over 25,000 gamma-chain clones listed, more than 15% are singletons. Sorted Vdelta1+ thymocytes were about 97% to 99.6% pure. Whole-study results and caveats: Despite high sort purity, roughly 20% of thymic T cell receptor delta sequences were Vdelta2. In the thymus, TRG and TRD repertoires looked highly polyclonal with Gaussian CDR3 lengths.

V lost 0 bases, J lost 8 bases, and 3 bases stayed unmatched. The CDR3 is 13 residues long. Germline V gene lookup returns CDR1 EGSNGY and CDR2 YDSYNSKV. The sequence derives from a boy younger than two who had congenital heart surgery. The chain combines TRGV2 with TRGJP2. The sequencing sample was made of Vdelta1+ gamma-delta thymocytes from the thymus. The subset was: FACS-sorted CD3+ TCRalphabeta- TCRVdelta1+ TCRVdelta2- thymocytes. For the CDR3, the DNA is TGTGCCACCTGGGACGGGCGGGATTGGATCAAGACGTTT. This codes for CATWDGRDWIKTF.